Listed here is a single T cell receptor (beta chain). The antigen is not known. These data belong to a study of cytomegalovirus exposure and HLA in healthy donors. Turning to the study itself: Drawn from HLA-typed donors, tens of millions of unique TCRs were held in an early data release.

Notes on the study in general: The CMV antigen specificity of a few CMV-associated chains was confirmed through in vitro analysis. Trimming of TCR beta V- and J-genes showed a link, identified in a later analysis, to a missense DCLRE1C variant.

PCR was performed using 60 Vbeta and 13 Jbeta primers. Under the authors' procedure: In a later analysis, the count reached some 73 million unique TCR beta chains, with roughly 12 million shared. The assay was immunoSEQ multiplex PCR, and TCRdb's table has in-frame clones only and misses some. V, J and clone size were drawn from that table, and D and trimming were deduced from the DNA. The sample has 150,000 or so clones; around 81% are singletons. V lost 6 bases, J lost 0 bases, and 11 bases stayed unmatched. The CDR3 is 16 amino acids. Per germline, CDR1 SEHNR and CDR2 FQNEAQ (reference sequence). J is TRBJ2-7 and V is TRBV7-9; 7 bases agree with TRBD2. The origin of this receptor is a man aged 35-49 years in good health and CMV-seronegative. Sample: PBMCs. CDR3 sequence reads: CASSLGVAGPSYEQYF. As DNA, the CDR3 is TGTGCCAGCAGTCTCGGGGTAGCGGGTCCCTCCTACGAGCAGTACTTC.